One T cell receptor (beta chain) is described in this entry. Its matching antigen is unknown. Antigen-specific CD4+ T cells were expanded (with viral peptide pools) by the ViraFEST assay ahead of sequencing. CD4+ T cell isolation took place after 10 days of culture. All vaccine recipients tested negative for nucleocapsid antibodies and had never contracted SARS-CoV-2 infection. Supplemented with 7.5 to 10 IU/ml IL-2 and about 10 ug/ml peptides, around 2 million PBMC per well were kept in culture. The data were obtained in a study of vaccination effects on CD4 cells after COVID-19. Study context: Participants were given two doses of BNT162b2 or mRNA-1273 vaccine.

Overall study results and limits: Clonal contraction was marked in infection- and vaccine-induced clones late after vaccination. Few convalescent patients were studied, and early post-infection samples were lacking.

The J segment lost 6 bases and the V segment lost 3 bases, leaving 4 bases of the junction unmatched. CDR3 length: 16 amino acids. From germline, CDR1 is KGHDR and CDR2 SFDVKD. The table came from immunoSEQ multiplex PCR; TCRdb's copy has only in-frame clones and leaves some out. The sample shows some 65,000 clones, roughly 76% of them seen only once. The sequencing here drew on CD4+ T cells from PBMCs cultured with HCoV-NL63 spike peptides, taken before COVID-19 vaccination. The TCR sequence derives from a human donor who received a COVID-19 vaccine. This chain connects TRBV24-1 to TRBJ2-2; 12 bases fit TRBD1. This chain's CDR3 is CATSDPGQGAAGELFF. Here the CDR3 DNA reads TGTGCCACCAGTGATCCGGGACAGGGGGCGGCCGGGGAGCTGTTTTTT.